The sequence of this TCR beta chain was determined in a study of T cells in Graves' hyperthyroidism and ophthalmopathy. On this clonotype itself: As yet, its antigen is unknown.

Study-wide results and caveats: Ophthalmopathy was identified by the model a median roughly 6.5 months ahead of onset.

Germline V lookup: CDR1 DFQATT, CDR2 SNEGSKA (reference sequence). CDR3 length: 19 residues. The J segment lost 1 base and the V segment lost 5 bases, leaving 18 bases of the junction unmatched. Amplified TCR beta CDR3 regions derived from RNA transcripts. The HTBI primer set was used in a first-round RT-PCR of the TCR CDR3. TCRdb reprocessed the multiplex PCR reads via MiXCR and lists one record per CDR3 protein. The profile shows 300,000 to 400,000 distinct CDR3 sequences, 15% to 20% of them singletons. V and J are TRBV20-1 and TRBJ1-5; the match to TRBD1 covers 9 bases. This TCR derives from a woman aged 45-65 years with Graves' hyperthyroidism. Source material: blood. The CDR3 here is CSAPPSGTGGSSSNQPQHF. CDR3 nucleotides: TGCAGTGCTCCACCCTCCGGAACAGGGGGCAGTTCGAGCAATCAGCCCCAGCATTTT.